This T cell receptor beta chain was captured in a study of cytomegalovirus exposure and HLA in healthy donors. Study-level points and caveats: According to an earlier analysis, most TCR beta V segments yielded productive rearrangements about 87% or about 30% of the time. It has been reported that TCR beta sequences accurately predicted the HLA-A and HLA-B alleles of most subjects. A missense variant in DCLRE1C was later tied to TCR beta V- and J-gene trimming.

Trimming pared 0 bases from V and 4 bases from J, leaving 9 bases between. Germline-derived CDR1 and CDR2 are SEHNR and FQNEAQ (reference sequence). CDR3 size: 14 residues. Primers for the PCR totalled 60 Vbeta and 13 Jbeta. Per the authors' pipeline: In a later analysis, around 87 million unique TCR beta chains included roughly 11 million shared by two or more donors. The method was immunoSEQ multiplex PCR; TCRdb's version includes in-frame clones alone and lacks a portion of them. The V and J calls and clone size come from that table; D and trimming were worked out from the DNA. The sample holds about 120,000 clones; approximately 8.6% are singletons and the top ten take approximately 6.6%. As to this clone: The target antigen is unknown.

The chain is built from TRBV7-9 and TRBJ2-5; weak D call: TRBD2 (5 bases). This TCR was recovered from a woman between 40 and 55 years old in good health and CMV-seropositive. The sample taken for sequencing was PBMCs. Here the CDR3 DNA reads TGTGCCAGCAGCTTAGCGGCGGGTGGAGAGACCCAGTACTTC. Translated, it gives CASSLAAGGETQYF.